This T cell receptor (beta chain) was captured by sequencing in a study of T cells in Graves' hyperthyroidism and ophthalmopathy. As to this clonotype: As yet, its antigen is unknown.

Whole-study results and caveats: Blood samples included most of the expanded thyroid clonotypes exceeding 0.001. Ophthalmopathy was distinguished from stable hyperthyroidism by 13 V-J signatures.

V lost 6 bases to trimming and J lost 5 bases; unmatched junction nucleotides: 9. This CDR3 region has 15 residues. The germline CDR1 and CDR2 sequences are SGHTA and FQGNSA. What was amplified from RNA transcripts were TCR beta CDR3 regions. Initially, a first-round RT-PCR of the TCR CDR3 employed the HTBI primer set. TCRdb analysed the multiplex PCR reads with MiXCR anew, one entry per CDR3 protein. There are about 640,000 distinct CDR3 sequences in the sample; just under 45% occur only once, and about 7.7% lies in the top ten. The study left out patients who had uncontrolled infection, other autoimmune disease, pregnancy or lactation. Diagnosing involved the use of clinical symptoms, serum thyroxine and TRAb, thyroid ultrasound and orbital computed tomography.

The chain links TRBV7-2 to TRBJ2-5, with 10 bases lining up with TRBD1. Source material: peripheral blood or thyroid tissue (not recorded which). This TCR was recovered from an adult man with Graves' disease, either hyperthyroidism or ophthalmopathy (not recorded which). CDR3 in DNA: TGTGCCAGCAGTGATGACAGGGGGCGCAGGGAGACCCAGTACTTC. Amino acids: CASSDDRGRRETQYF.